The 9 T cell receptor beta chains given below trace back to one sample, sequenced in a study of Ad26.COV2.S vaccination and SARS-CoV-2 variants. Sequenced by immunoSEQ multiplex PCR; TCRdb stores in-frame clones only, minus some. In the table there are about 350,000 clones, 92% of which are singletons. The source material was peripheral blood, sampled after recovery from COVID-19. The receptors shown here come from a human donor who had recovered from COVID-19.

The V and J genes are TRBV9 and TRBJ2-7; D remains unclear. The germline gives CDR1 SGDLS, CDR2 YYNGEE. The CDR3 is 15 residues long. Deletions cut 0 bases from V and 2 bases from J, with 12 bases between. CDR3 sequence reads: CASSVGGRGTYEQYF. The CDR3 DNA reads TGTGCCAGCAGCGTAGGAGGACGCGGTACCTACGAGCAGTACTTC. The variable domain in full, with the rest retrieved from reference TRBV9 and TRBJ2-7, is DSGVTQTPKHLITATGQRVTLRCSPRSGDLSVYWYQQSLDQGLQFLIQYYNGEERAKGNILERFSAQQFPDLHSELNLSSLELGDSALYFCASSVGGRGTYEQYFGPGTRLTVT.

The rearrangement links TRBV5-6 to TRBJ1-2, with D perhaps matching TRBD1 (5 bases). Germline CDR1 SGHDT, CDR2 YYEEEE. Trimming removed 2 bases at V and 4 bases at J, with 15 bases between. CDR3 length: 15 amino acids. CDR3 nucleotides: TGTGCCAGCAGCTTATCCGGGACGGCAATCTATGGCTACACCTTC. This encodes CASSLSGTAIYGYTF.

This clone was counted once. V is TRBV6-5 and J is TRBJ1-2; 9 bases are a match to TRBD1. With 4 bases clipped from V and 5 bases from J, the junction kept 5 bases outside the gene matches. CDR3 size: 14 residues. In germline, CDR1 is MNHEY, CDR2 SVGAGI. CDR3 in DNA: TGTGCCAGCAGTTTGGGACAGGGAGGTTATGGCTACACCTTC. Its translation: CASSLGQGGYGYTF.

The chain joins TRBV12-3 or TRBV12-4 to TRBJ1-6; 8 nucleotides align to TRBD1. V trimming: 4 bases; J trimming: 10 bases; junction bases outside the gene matches: 3. The CDR3 covers 13 residues. The DNA of the CDR3 is TGTGCCAGCAGTTGGGGACAGGACTCACCCCTCCACTTT. This translates into CASSWGQDSPLHF.

The chain combines TRBV7-2 with TRBJ1-6, with D uncertain. Germline values: CDR1 SGHTA, CDR2 FQGNSA. Trimming pared 5 bases from V and 8 bases from J, leaving 10 bases between. The CDR3 totals 13 residues. CDR3 in DNA: TGTGCCAGCAGCCCGGACTGGGATTCACCCCTCCACTTT. Translating gives CASSPDWDSPLHF.

The V and J genes are TRBV6-5 and TRBJ1-6; D is unclear. CDR1 is MNHEY, CDR2 SVGAGI, per germline. Trimming pared 6 bases from V and 9 bases from J, leaving 15 bases between. CDR3 length equals 14 residues. The CDR3, as DNA: TGTGCCAGCAGGGTTAGGGATACATCTTCACCCCTCCACTTT. Amino acids: CASRVRDTSSPLHF.

The J gene is TRBJ2-3, the V gene TRBV6-6, with 9 bases identical to TRBD1. The CDR3 has 13 amino acids. V dropped 6 bases and J dropped 4; count of bases not matched to a gene: 2. The germline gives CDR1 MNHNY, CDR2 SVGAGI (reference sequence). The CDR3 sequence is CASRGQGPDTQYF. The CDR3 DNA reads TGTGCCAGCAGGGGACAGGGTCCAGATACGCAGTATTTT.

The chain combines TRBV15 with TRBJ2-6; D tentatively fits TRBD1 or TRBD2 (5 bases each). The CDR3 has 18 residues. V lost 1 base, J lost 8 bases, and 21 bases lay in between. CDR1 LNHNV and CDR2 YYDKDF come from the germline V gene (reference sequence). CDR3: CATSRVDRGQGETNVLTF. CDR3 coding DNA: TGTGCCACCAGCAGAGTGGATAGGGGTCAGGGAGAGACCAACGTCCTGACTTTC.

This sequence joins TRBV2 and TRBJ1-2; tentative D call: TRBD1 (5 bases). The germline V gene encodes CDR1 SNHLY and CDR2 FYNNEI. Trimming took 2 bases from V and 3 from J, leaving 7 bases between them. The CDR3 length is 13 residues. CDR3 loop: CASSEQGDYGYTF. DNA for the CDR3: TGTGCCAGCAGTGAACAGGGCGACTATGGCTACACCTTC. Supplemented by reference TRBV2 and TRBJ1-2, the full variable domain reads EPEVTQTPSHQVTQMGQEVILRCVPISNHLYFYWYRQILGQKVEFLVSFYNNEISEKSEIFDDQFSVERPDGSNFTLKIRSTKLEDSAMYFCASSEQGDYGYTFGSGTRLTVV.